This is a list of T cell receptor beta chains from one sample in a study of T cells expressing NK-cell markers. After re-calling the 5' RACE reads, TCRdb lists one entry per CDR3 protein, DNA absent. The sample has fewer than 400,000 distinct CDR3 sequences; the top ten hold 9.5% to 12%. The sequenced material came from blood T cells: a sorted CD56 or NKG2C T cell subset, CD4+ or CD8+ T cells, or bulk PBMC T cells (not recorded which). These receptors were obtained from a woman in her forties or fifties in good health. Both conserved end residues are part of each CDR3. The order of the fields is V gene, J gene, CDR3 protein.

TRBV10-1	TRBJ2-3	CASSPGQRTFGGPVLSTDTQYF
TRBV20-1	TRBJ2-5	CSARDGGETQYF
TRBV15	TRBJ2-1	CATSTRRTYNEQFF
TRBV7-9	TRBJ2-1	CASSFTSGKDNEQFF
TRBV15	TRBJ2-1	CATSRQIPWDHPYNEQFF
TRBV28	TRBJ2-1	CASRESGLAGPEQFF
TRBV19	TRBJ1-5	CASSIELGNSNQPQHF
TRBV6-5	TRBJ1-2	CAVWRGPYGYTF
TRBV11-2	TRBJ2-1	CASSLAGGGHEQFF
TRBV20-1	TRBJ2-7	CSVESEETSSYEQYF
TRBV25-1	TRBJ1-6	CASSEYGTGNSPLHF
TRBV3-1	TRBJ2-1	CASSQDIKDEQFF
TRBV5-1	TRBJ1-6	CASSLKRGGNSPLHF
TRBV20-1	TRBJ2-7	CSATAGGSGSSEQYF
TRBV29-1	TRBJ2-1	CSVVSAGGEQFF
TRBV5-4	TRBJ2-1	CASSQTSGRAHEQFF
TRBV5-1	TRBJ1-6	CASSLASGSGNSPLHF
TRBV5-1	TRBJ1-1	CASSPGQGTEAFF
TRBV10-3	TRBJ1-1	CAISAARTGVNTEAFF
TRBV4-2	TRBJ2-7	CASSLRQGPAYEQYF
TRBV3-1	TRBJ2-1	CASSQEELARYNEQFF
TRBV20-1	TRBJ2-7	CSASPSSSSGTYEQYF
TRBV3-1	TRBJ2-5	CASGRKQETQYF
TRBV5-6	TRBJ2-1	CASSLFGWDREDNEQFF
TRBV11-2	TRBJ2-7	CASSSEGPPDEQYF
TRBV6-2/TRBV6-3	TRBJ2-6	CASINAAGQGSSGANVLTF
TRBV6-1	TRBJ1-1	CAGSGTVGNTEAFF
TRBV5-1	TRBJ2-4	CASSLAGVAENIQYF
TRBV5-1	TRBJ2-5	CASSLAGGTLQETQYF
TRBV29-1	TRBJ1-2	CSGQDTGGYTF
TRBV20-1	TRBJ2-4	CSARDWAPAGRGENIQYF
TRBV6-5	TRBJ2-7	CASTLLGSYEQYF
TRBV12-3/TRBV12-4	TRBJ1-5	CASSLHRQFSNQPQHF
TRBV12-3/TRBV12-4	TRBJ1-4	CASSLGDVTNEKLFF
TRBV7-6	TRBJ2-1	CASSLSTSGNNEQFF
TRBV11-2	TRBJ2-7	CASRGLAGGGEQYF
TRBV6-1	TRBJ2-1	CASEWRTSGSDEQFF
TRBV5-1	TRBJ2-1	CASSLGAFSNEQFF
TRBV12-3/TRBV12-4	TRBJ2-4	CASSLRSGGGTKNIQYF
TRBV11-2	TRBJ1-3	CASSLEGISGNTIYF
TRBV11-2	TRBJ2-3	CASSLEWAEDTQYF
TRBV29-1	TRBJ2-5	CSVGFSGRATGETQYF
TRBV20-1	TRBJ2-7	CSAVPLGVYEQYF
TRBV5-1	TRBJ2-3	CASSLELAGAITQYF
TRBV19	TRBJ2-5	CASSKRELETQYF
TRBV29-1	TRBJ2-4	CSAAKPLNDAKNIQYF
TRBV7-8	TRBJ2-3	CASSRPTSGRPTDTQYF
TRBV6-5	TRBJ1-3	CASSRQGNSGNTIYF
TRBV12-3/TRBV12-4	TRBJ1-2	CASSLGGTGLGYGYTF